A single TCR beta chain is shown here with its context. This entry is derived from a study of blood T cell repertoires in COVID-19. Overall study context: PBMCs, B-cell-depleted T cells, or T cells provided the cDNA or gDNA that made up the material.

As processed by the authors: Counts of nucleated cells, estimated from reference gene primer amplification, were obtained. Generated by immunoSEQ multiplex PCR, the TCRdb table keeps only in-frame clones and is missing some. V and J calls and clone size follow that table, whereas D and trimming were derived from the DNA. The sample holds about 60,000 clones, roughly four fifths seen once. The length of the CDR3 is 16 residues. CDR1 and CDR2 from the germline V gene are SNHLY and FYNNEI. Trimming removed 2 bases at V and 0 bases at J, with 11 bases between. The sequencing input was peripheral blood. V and J are TRBV2 and TRBJ2-1; TRBD1 is a possible D gene (6 bases). The sequence was obtained from a human donor in a cohort sampled during active COVID-19. The CDR3 reads CASSERGTSSYNEQFF. In DNA, the CDR3 is TGTGCCAGCAGTGAAAGGGGGACCAGCTCCTACAATGAGCAGTTCTTC. The variable domain in full, completed from reference TRBV2 and TRBJ2-1, reads EPEVTQTPSHQVTQMGQEVILRCVPISNHLYFYWYRQILGQKVEFLVSFYNNEISEKSEIFDDQFSVERPDGSNFTLKIRSTKLEDSAMYFCASSERGTSSYNEQFFGPGTRLTVL.